These 5 T cell receptor beta chains share one sample of origin, sequenced in a study of shared clonotypes between healthy human individuals. Clones were read by immunoSEQ multiplex PCR, and TCRdb kept only the in-frame ones, dropping some. Of 2 million to 2.5 million clones listed, over 90% are singletons. Sequenced: naive CD4+ T cells from PBMCs. Sample subset: CD45RA+ positively selected. The receptors here all came from a man between 18 and 35 years old in good health. Some clones in this sample may be carry-over from other donors' samples.

The CDR3 reads CASSPIVRNSPLHF. The CDR3 region has the DNA TGTGCCAGCAGCCCAATAGTAAGGAATTCACCCCTCCACTTT. The V and J genes are TRBV7-9 and TRBJ1-6; D uncertain. The CDR3 spans 14 residues. Germline V CDR1 and CDR2: SEHNR, FQNEAQ (reference sequence). Trimming shortened V by 5 bases and J by 7 bases, and 12 bases separated the two germline ends.

This clone came up once. V usage is TRBV29-1 and J usage is TRBJ2-5; the D is unclear. This CDR3 comprises 14 residues. Trimming shortened V by 3 bases and J by 0 bases, and 11 bases separated the two germline ends. Germline CDR1 SQVTM, CDR2 ANQGSEA. CDR3 sequence reads: CSVDSRVHQETQYF. In DNA form, the CDR3 reads TGCAGCGTTGATAGCCGGGTCCACCAAGAGACCCAGTACTTC.

A remark on this clone: The identical CDR3 is also encoded by other nucleotide sequences in the sample. The chain carries TRBV5-1 and TRBJ1-1; D is uncertain. The CDR3 length is 14 residues. Germline-derived CDR1 and CDR2 are SGHRS and YFSETQ. V was shortened by 0 bases and J by 1 base, with 7 bases between the two germline ends. The CDR3 is CASSLGQENTEAFF. The CDR3 DNA sequence: TGCGCCAGCAGCTTGGGGCAGGAGAACACTGAAGCTTTCTTT.

This CDR3 reads CASTKDGPNEKLFF. CDR3 bases: TGTGCCAGCACAAAGGACGGTCCTAATGAAAAACTGTTTTTT. This sequence joins TRBV2 and TRBJ1-4; D uncertain. The germline V and J ends were trimmed by 7 bases and 3 bases, with 12 bases remaining between them. The CDR3 length is 14 residues. Germline-derived CDR1 and CDR2 are SNHLY and FYNNEI.

The genes are TRBV29-1 and TRBJ1-2, with TRBD1 matching over 11 bases. V was clipped by 6 bases and J by 7 bases; unmatched bases: 13. The germline gives CDR1 SQVTM, CDR2 ANQGSEA. This CDR3 comprises 15 residues. For the CDR3, the DNA is TGCAGCGTCCCGGGACAGGGGGGGAGTGTGGGTGGCTACACCTTC. This sequence encodes CSVPGQGGSVGGYTF.